A single sample gave rise to the 23 T cell receptor beta chains below, sequenced in a study of T cells in localized non-small cell lung cancer. Some clones are missing from TCRdb's copy, which holds only in-frame ones; the method was immunoSEQ multiplex PCR. Of under 45,000 clones in the sample, around 83% were seen once. The specimen was PBMCs, collected before any cancer treatment. The receptor set was obtained from a man aged 40-75 years with stage II lung adenocarcinoma.

There are a few counts of this clone. The chain joins TRBV10-3 to TRBJ2-7, with TRBD1 as a possible D gene (6 bases). The CDR3 is 14 amino acids. CDR1 is ENHRY and CDR2 is SYGVKD in the germline V gene. Trimming cost V 6 bases and J 0 bases, with 12 bases left between them. As DNA, the CDR3 is TGTGCCATCAGGAACCCACAGGGCTCCTACGAGCAGTACTTC. It yields the protein CAIRNPQGSYEQYF.

V gene TRBV7-9 combines with J gene TRBJ2-3; tentatively, D is TRBD1 or TRBD2 (5 bases each). Germline-derived CDR1 and CDR2 are SEHNR and FQNEAQ (reference sequence). The CDR3 spans 16 residues. The ends were cut back, 1 base at V and 2 bases at J, with 13 bases in the middle. The CDR3 region is CASSLGDRGDTDTQYF. As DNA, the CDR3 is TGTGCCAGCAGCTTAGGGGACCGAGGGGACACAGATACGCAGTATTTT. Supplemented by reference TRBV7-9 and TRBJ2-3, the full variable domain reads DTGVSQNPRHKITKRGQNVTFRCDPISEHNRLYWYRQTLGQGPEFLTYFQNEAQLEKSRLLSDRFSAERPKGSFSTLEIQRTEQGDSAMYLCASSLGDRGDTDTQYFGPGTRLTVL.

This sequence joins TRBV7-9 and TRBJ2-5; D not certain. The CDR3 has 11 residues. The germline V gene encodes CDR1 SEHNR and CDR2 FQNEAQ (reference sequence). This chain's CDR3 is CALTGQETQYF. The CDR3 coding sequence is TGTGCTTTAACGGGCCAAGAGACCCAGTACTTC.

The gene calls are TRBV4-1 and TRBJ2-3; the match to TRBD1 covers 9 bases. This CDR3 has 13 amino acids. The V and J ends lost 2 bases and 14 bases, in that order; junction bases with no gene match: 8. Germline V gene sequence: CDR1 MGHRA, CDR2 YSYEKL. DNA for the CDR3: TGCGCCAGCAGCCAATCGCTCCCGGACAGGGGGTATTTT. Translation: CASSQSLPDRGYF.

This clone was detected once. The genes are TRBV5-5 and TRBJ2-7, with 8 bases identical to TRBD1. The V segment lost 4 bases and the J segment 4 bases; nucleotides outside the gene matches: 10. The CDR3 is made up of 15 amino acids. CDR1 and CDR2 (germline): SGHKS, YYEKEE (reference sequence). In nucleotides, the CDR3 is TGTGCCAGCAGCCACCAGGGGACAGGAGGGTACGAGCAGTACTTC. It yields the protein CASSHQGTGGYEQYF.

V and J are TRBV7-2 and TRBJ2-7; 12 nucleotides align to TRBD2. Germline CDR1 is SGHTA and CDR2 is FQGNSA. The CDR3 contains 16 residues. With 6 bases clipped from V and 3 bases from J, the junction kept 9 bases outside the gene matches. As DNA, the CDR3 is TGTGCCAGCAGAGAAAAACCGGGACTAGCGGGCTACGAGCAGTACTTC. Translation gives CASREKPGLAGYEQYF. Looking up the rest from reference TRBV7-2 and TRBJ2-7 gives the full variable domain: GAGVSQSPSNKVTEKGKDVELRCDPISGHTALYWYRQSLGQGLEFLIYFQGNSAPDKSGLPSDRFSAERTGGSVSTLTIQRTQQEDSAVYLCASREKPGLAGYEQYFGPGTRLTVT.

V and J are TRBV7-1 and TRBJ2-6; tentative D call: TRBD1 (5 bases). TRBV7-1 is flagged as an ORF with uncertain function. The CDR3 length is 18 residues. CDR3 in amino acids: CCQQRKHRGQSRANVLTF. In nucleotides, the CDR3 is TGTTGCCAGCAGCGTAAGCACCGAGGACAAAGTCGGGCCAACGTCCTGACTTTC.

CDR3 bases: TGTGCCAGCAGCCCTTCCTCCAGGGGTCTACTCATATACGAGCAGTACTTC. It translates to CASSPSSRGLLIYEQYF. J is TRBJ2-7 and V is TRBV7-2; D is perhaps TRBD1 (6 bases). The CDR3 extends over 17 amino acids. V lost 5 bases and J 4 bases, leaving 24 bases between the germline ends. The V gene's germline CDR1 is SGHTA and CDR2 FQGNSA.

This chain uses TRBV6-1 with TRBJ2-7; D may be TRBD1 (6 bases). V was cut by 6 bases and J by 2 bases, with 14 bases left in between. Looked up from germline, CDR1 is MNHNS and CDR2 is SASEGT. The CDR3 spans 14 residues. In DNA form, the CDR3 reads TGTGCCAGCAGGGAAAGACAGGTGACCTACGAGCAGTACTTC. Its protein is CASRERQVTYEQYF.

This chain links TRBV10-3 with TRBJ2-1; D is perhaps TRBD2 (6 bases). V lost 3 bases to trimming and J lost 4 bases, with 13 bases between them. Germline values: CDR1 ENHRY, CDR2 SYGVKD. The CDR3 is 15 amino acids. This chain's CDR3 is CAISDMASDYNEQFF. As DNA, the CDR3 is TGTGCCATCAGTGATATGGCTAGCGATTACAATGAGCAGTTCTTC.

The V gene is TRBV30, the J gene TRBJ2-5; 12 bases agree with TRBD2. The junction had 6 bases not matched to a gene; V was cut back by 2 bases and J by 5 bases. Germline CDR1 GTSNPN, CDR2 SVGIG (reference sequence). The CDR3 totals 15 residues. CDR3 bases: TGTGCCTGGAGTCCTAGCGGGGGGGCCGTGGAGACCCAGTACTTC. Amino acids: CAWSPSGGAVETQYF.

The rearrangement uses TRBV4-3 and TRBJ1-1; D remains unclear. V was pared by 0 bases and J by 8 bases, with 13 bases between. The germline CDR1 and CDR2 sequences are LGHNA and YSLEER. This CDR3 spans 14 amino acids. CDR3 in amino acids: CASSQDHRTGEAFF. The CDR3 nucleotides read TGCGCCAGCAGCCAAGATCATCGAACCGGGGAAGCTTTCTTT.

This chain links TRBV7-2 with TRBJ1-1; D not resolved. CDR3 size: 12 residues. The germline CDR1 and CDR2 sequences are SGHTA and FQGNSA. Trimming stripped 8 bases from V and 5 bases from J, with 12 bases between. The CDR3 DNA reads as TGTGCCAGCGGTTATCGGTGGACTGAAGCTTTCTTT. This gives the protein CASGYRWTEAFF.

The rearrangement links TRBV5-6 to TRBJ1-5, with a tentative D call TRBD1 (6 bases). V was clipped by 0 bases and J by 0 bases, with 10 bases between them. CDR3 size: 16 residues. Germline assignment: CDR1 SGHDT and CDR2 YYEEEE. The CDR3 loop is CASSLGGPYSNQPQHF. The CDR3 nucleotides are TGTGCCAGCAGCTTGGGGGGGCCGTATAGCAATCAGCCCCAGCATTTT.

The rearrangement links TRBV5-3 to TRBJ1-6, with D possibly TRBD1 on 5 matching bases. TRBV5-3 is marked as an open reading frame, function uncertain. The CDR3 sequence is 15 residues long. Trimming removed 8 bases at V and 0 bases at J, with 12 bases between. CDR3: CASWDRSSYNSPLHF. Here the CDR3 DNA reads TGTGCCAGCTGGGACCGTTCCTCCTATAATTCACCCCTCCACTTT.

The chain recombines TRBV2 with TRBJ1-5, with a tentative D call TRBD1 (5 bases). Germline CDR1 and CDR2: SNHLY and FYNNEI. V was shortened by 6 bases and J by 4 bases, with 16 bases between the two germline ends. The CDR3 has 15 amino acids. The CDR3 bases are TGTGCCAGCAGAGCCGACACGTCAGGGAATCAGCCCCAGCATTTT. As protein: CASRADTSGNQPQHF.

The V call is TRBV11-2, the J call TRBJ2-1; TRBD2 agrees at 7 bases. The CDR3 consists of 15 residues. The trim removed 4 bases at V and 7 bases at J, leaving 10 bases unmatched. Germline CDR1 reads SGHAT; CDR2 reads FQNNGV. The CDR3 loop is CASSYPGTTKNEQFF. CDR3 nucleotide sequence: TGTGCCAGCAGCTACCCAGGGACTACCAAAAATGAGCAGTTCTTC.

V and J are TRBV9 and TRBJ1-5; TRBD1 aligns across 9 bases. The length of the CDR3 is 16 residues. Germline V gene lookup returns CDR1 SGDLS and CDR2 YYNGEE. V lost 0 bases, J lost 2 bases, and 3 bases stayed unmatched. The CDR3 reads CASSVGTGEGNQPQHF. The DNA for the CDR3 is TGTGCCAGCAGCGTAGGGACAGGGGAGGGCAATCAGCCCCAGCATTTT.

V and J are TRBV5-1 and TRBJ1-2; tentative D call: TRBD1 (5 bases). The CDR3 is made up of 15 amino acids. Trimming pared 0 bases from V and 3 bases from J, leaving 12 bases between. CDR1 and CDR2 (germline): SGHRS, YFSETQ. For the CDR3, the DNA is TGCGCCAGCAGCTTGGTCCCACAGGTGGACTATGGCTACACCTTC. Translating gives CASSLVPQVDYGYTF.

This clone was seen only once. A single base separates this from a much larger clone, so it may be a read error. Other DNA sequences in the sample encode the same CDR3. The chain is built from TRBV5-1 and TRBJ2-7, with D tentatively TRBD2 (6 bases). Looked up from germline, CDR1 is SGHRS and CDR2 is YFSETQ. This CDR3 region has 15 residues. The germline V and J ends were trimmed by 0 bases and 5 bases, with 15 bases remaining between them. The CDR3 loop is CASSLGGRGINEQYF. For the CDR3, the DNA is TGCGCCAGCAGCTTGGGGGGCCGGGGGATCAACGAGCAGTACTTC. The full variable domain, completed using reference TRBV5-1 and TRBJ2-7, is KAGVTQTPRYLIKTRGQQVTLSCSPISGHRSVSWYQQTPGQGLQFLFEYFSETQRNKGNFPGRFSGRQFSNSRSEMNVSTLELGDSALYLCASSLGGRGINEQYFGPGTRLTVT.

The chain carries TRBV11-1 and TRBJ1-2, with D unclear. Deletions cut 5 bases from V and 2 bases from J, with 9 bases between. Germline V gene lookup returns CDR1 SGHAT and CDR2 FQDESV (reference sequence). The CDR3 runs 13 residues. CDR3 sequence: CASSQTGNYGYTF. CDR3 coding DNA: TGTGCCAGCAGCCAAACTGGGAACTATGGCTACACCTTC. Variable domain in full (rest from reference TRBV11-1 and TRBJ1-2): EAEVAQSPRYKITEKSQAVAFWCDPISGHATLYWYRQILGQGPELLVQFQDESVVDDSQLPKDRFSAERLKGVDSTLKIQPAELGDSAMYLCASSQTGNYGYTFGSGTRLTVV.

The chain links TRBV7-9 to TRBJ1-1; possibly TRBD1 for D (5 bases). Germline CDR1 reads SEHNR; CDR2 reads FQNEAQ (reference sequence). Trimming cost V 5 bases and J 5 bases, with 12 bases left between them. The CDR3 is 13 amino acids. For the CDR3, the DNA is TGTGCCAGCAGCCGCGGAGGGGAAACTGAAGCTTTCTTT. Amino acid sequence: CASSRGGETEAFF.

The rearrangement joins TRBV27 to TRBJ2-7; D remains ambiguous. This CDR3 spans 13 amino acids. V lost 2 bases, J lost 5 bases, and 10 bases lay in between. The germline CDR1 and CDR2 sequences are MNHEY and SMNVEV (reference sequence). Here the CDR3 DNA reads TGTGCCAGCAGTTTACAGGTCAACCACGAGCAGTACTTC. Translation gives CASSLQVNHEQYF.